Listed here is a single TCR beta chain. The antigen is unknown. This sample stems from a study of lymphopenia after photon versus proton radiotherapy. This CDR3 is 13 amino acids long. Germline V gives CDR1 SNHLY, CDR2 FYNNEI. Trimming left V 6 bases short and J 5 bases short, with 13 bases between. This table comes from immunoSEQ multiplex PCR, and its TCRdb copy is limited to in-frame clones, with some not included. Of about 20,000 clones listed, 70% to 90% are singletons. The study's findings and limits: Authors raise, but do not show, better survival with proton therapy. Photon-treated patients lost naive T cells and TCR diversity; proton-treated stayed stable. After lymphocyte nadir, photon-treated repertoires showed oligoclonal expansion, especially CD8+ Temra.

The material was peripheral blood, obtained from a patient treated with photon-based radiotherapy. This TCR was sampled from a woman between 50 and 59 years old with pancreatic cancer. This chain connects TRBV2 to TRBJ1-1; weak D call: TRBD1 (6 bases). In DNA form, the CDR3 reads TGTGCCAGCAGGGGGCCGAGGGGGACTGAAGCTTTCTTT. It codes for CASRGPRGTEAFF.